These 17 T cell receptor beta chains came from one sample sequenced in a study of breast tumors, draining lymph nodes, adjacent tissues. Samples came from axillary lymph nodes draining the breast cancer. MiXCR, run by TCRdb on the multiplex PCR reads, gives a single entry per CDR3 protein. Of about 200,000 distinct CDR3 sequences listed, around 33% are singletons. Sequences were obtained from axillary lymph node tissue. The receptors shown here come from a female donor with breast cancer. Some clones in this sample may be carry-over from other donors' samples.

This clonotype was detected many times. As DNA, the CDR3 is TGTGCCAGCAGCCAAAGGCTAGCGGGGACCACAGATACGCAGTATTTT. Translation: CASSQRLAGTTDTQYF. The chain recombines TRBV4-2 with TRBJ2-3, with 9 bases aligning to TRBD2. The CDR3 extends over 16 amino acids. The V gene end was trimmed by 2 bases and the J gene end by 2 bases; junction bases not matched to a gene: 5. Germline loops: CDR1 LGHNA, CDR2 YNFKEQ.

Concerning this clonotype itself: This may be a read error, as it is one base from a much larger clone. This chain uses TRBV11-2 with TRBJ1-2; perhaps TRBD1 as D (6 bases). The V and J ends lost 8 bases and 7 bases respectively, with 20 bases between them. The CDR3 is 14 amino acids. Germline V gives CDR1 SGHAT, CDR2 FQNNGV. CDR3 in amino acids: CASGRRDIPSGYTF. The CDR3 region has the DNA TGTGCCAGCGGAAGACGGGACATCCCTTCTGGCTACACCTTC. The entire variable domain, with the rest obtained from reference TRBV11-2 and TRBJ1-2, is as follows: EAGVAQSPRYKIIEKRQSVAFWCNPISGHATLYWYQQILGQGPKLLIQFQNNGVVDDSQLPKDRFSAERLKGVDSTLKIQPAKLEDSAVYLCASGRRDIPSGYTFGSGTRLTVV.

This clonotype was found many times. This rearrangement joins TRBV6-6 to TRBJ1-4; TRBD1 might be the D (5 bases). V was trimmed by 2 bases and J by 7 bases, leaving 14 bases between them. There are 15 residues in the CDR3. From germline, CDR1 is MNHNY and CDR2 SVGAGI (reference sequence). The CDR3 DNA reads TGTGCCAGCAGTTACGGGGGGGGGATAGGTGAAAAACTGTTTTTT. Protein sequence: CASSYGGGIGEKLFF.

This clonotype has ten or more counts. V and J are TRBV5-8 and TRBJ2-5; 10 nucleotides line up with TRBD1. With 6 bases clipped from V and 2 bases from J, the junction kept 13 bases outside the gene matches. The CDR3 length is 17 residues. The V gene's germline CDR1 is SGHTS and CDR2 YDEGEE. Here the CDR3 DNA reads TGTGCCAGCACCGACCGACAGGGGGCGCCGAGGCAAGAGACCCAGTACTTC. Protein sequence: CASTDRQGAPRQETQYF.

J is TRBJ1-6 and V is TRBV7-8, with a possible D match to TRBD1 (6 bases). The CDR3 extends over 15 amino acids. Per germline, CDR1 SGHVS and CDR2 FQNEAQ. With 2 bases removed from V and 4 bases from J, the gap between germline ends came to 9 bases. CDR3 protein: CASSLKGQYNSPLHF. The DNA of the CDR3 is TGTGCCAGCAGCTTAAAGGGACAATATAATTCACCCCTCCACTTT.

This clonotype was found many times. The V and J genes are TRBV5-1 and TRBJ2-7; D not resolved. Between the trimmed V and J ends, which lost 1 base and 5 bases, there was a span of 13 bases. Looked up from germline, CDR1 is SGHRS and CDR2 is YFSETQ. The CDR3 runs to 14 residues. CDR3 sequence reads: CASSLTDLSNEQYF. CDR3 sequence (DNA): TGCGCCAGCAGCTTGACGGACCTTTCTAACGAGCAGTACTTC.

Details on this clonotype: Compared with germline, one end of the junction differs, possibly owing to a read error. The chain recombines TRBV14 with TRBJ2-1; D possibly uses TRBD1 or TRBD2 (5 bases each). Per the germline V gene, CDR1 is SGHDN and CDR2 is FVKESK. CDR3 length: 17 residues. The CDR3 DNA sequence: TGTGCCAGCAACCAAGTCCCCCGGGGCAGAGGAGGCAATGAGCAGTTCTTC. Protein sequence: CASNQVPRGRGGNEQFF. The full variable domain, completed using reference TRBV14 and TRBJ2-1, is EAGVTQFPSHSVIEKGQTVTLRCDPISGHDNLYWYRRVMGKEIKFLLHFVKESKQDESGMPNNRFLAERTGGTYSTLKVQPAELEDSGVYFCASNQVPRGRGGNEQFFGPGTRLTVL.

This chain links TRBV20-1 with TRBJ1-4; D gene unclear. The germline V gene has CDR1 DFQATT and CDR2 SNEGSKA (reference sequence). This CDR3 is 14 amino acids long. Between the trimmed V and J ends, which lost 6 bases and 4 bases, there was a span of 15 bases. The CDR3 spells CSASTKGHNEKLFF. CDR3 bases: TGCAGTGCCAGCACCAAGGGCCATAATGAAAAACTGTTTTTT.

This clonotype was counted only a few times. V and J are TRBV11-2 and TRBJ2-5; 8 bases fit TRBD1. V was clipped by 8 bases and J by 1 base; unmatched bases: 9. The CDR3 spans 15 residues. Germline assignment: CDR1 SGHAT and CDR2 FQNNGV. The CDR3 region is CASGRTGKSQETQYF. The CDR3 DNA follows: TGTGCCAGCGGACGGACAGGGAAATCCCAAGAGACCCAGTACTTC.

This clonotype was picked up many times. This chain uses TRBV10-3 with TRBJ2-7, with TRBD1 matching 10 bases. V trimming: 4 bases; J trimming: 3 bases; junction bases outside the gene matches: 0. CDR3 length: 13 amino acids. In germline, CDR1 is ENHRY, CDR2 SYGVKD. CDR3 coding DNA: TGTGCCATCAGTGGGACAGGGGGCTACGAGCAGTACTTC. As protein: CAISGTGGYEQYF.

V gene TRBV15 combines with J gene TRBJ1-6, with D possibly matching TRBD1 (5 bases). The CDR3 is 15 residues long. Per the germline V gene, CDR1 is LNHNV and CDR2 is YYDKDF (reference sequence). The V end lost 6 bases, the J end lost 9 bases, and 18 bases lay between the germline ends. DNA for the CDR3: TGTGCCACCAGTACCAACGGGAGGGGAGGTTCACCCCTCCACTTT. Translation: CATSTNGRGGSPLHF.

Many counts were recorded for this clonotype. CDR3 protein: CASSPGTLSNQPQHF. The CDR3 DNA reads as TGTGCCAGTAGTCCTGGGACACTTAGCAATCAGCCCCAGCATTTT. The chain uses TRBV19 and TRBJ1-5; TRBD1 might be the D (6 bases). CDR1 is LNHDA, CDR2 SQIVND, per germline (reference sequence). The V end was cut by 5 bases, the J end by 0 bases, with 11 bases between. This CDR3 is built from 15 residues.

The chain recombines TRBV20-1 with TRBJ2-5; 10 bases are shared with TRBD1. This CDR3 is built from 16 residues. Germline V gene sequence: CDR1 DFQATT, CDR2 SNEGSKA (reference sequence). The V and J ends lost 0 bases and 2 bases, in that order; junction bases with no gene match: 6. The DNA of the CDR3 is TGCAGTGCTAGAGATCAAGGGGACAGGGGTCAAGAGACCCAGTACTTC. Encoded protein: CSARDQGDRGQETQYF.

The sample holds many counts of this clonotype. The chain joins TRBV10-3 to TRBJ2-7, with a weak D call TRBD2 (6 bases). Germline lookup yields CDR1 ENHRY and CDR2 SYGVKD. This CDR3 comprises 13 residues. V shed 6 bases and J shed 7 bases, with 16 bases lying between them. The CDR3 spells CAISGGQRVEQYF. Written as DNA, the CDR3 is TGTGCCATCAGCGGGGGTCAACGGGTTGAGCAGTACTTC.

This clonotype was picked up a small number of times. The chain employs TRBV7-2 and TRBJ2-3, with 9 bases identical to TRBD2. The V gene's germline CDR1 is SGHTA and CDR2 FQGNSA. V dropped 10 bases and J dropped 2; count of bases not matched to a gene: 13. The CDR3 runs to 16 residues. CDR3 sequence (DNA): TGTGCCACCCCTTACGGGACTAGCCTCAACACAGATACGCAGTATTTT. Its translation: CATPYGTSLNTDTQYF.

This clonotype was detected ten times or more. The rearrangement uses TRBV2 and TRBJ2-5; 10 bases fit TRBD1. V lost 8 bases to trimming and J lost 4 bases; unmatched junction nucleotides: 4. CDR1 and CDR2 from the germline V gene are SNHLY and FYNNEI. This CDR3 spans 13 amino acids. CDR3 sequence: CASGRDRGETQYF. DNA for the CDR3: TGTGCCAGCGGCCGGGACAGGGGAGAGACCCAGTACTTC.

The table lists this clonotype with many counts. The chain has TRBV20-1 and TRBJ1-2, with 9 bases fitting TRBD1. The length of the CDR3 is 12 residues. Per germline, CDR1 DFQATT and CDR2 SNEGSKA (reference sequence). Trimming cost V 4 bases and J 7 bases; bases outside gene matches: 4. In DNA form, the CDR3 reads TGCAGTGCTACCGGGACAGGGTCTGGCTACACCTTC. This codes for CSATGTGSGYTF.